The rows below give T cell receptor beta chains drawn from one sample of a study of T cells expressing NK-cell markers. Reprocessing the 5' RACE reads, TCRdb reports a single entry for every CDR3 protein and omits DNA. The sample features about 300,000 distinct CDR3 sequences, with roughly 4.2% in its top ten. The material sequenced was blood T cells: a sorted CD56 or NKG2C T cell subset, CD4+ or CD8+ T cells, or bulk PBMC T cells (not recorded which). All receptors derive from a woman between 18 and 75 years old in good health. The CDR3 runs from the conserved cysteine through the conserved F or W.

j_gene,v_gene,len,CDR3aa
TRBJ1-1,TRBV3-1,11,CASSRAGEGFF
TRBJ1-1,TRBV5-1,14,CASSNDRGGSEAFF
TRBJ1-5,TRBV18,16,CASSPGLQGAIQPQHF
TRBJ2-1,TRBV7-9,15,CASSLLAGGLNEQFF
TRBJ2-5,TRBV5-1,14,CASSTGQVQETQYF
TRBJ1-6,TRBV27,14,CASRPTGDNSPLHF
TRBJ1-1,TRBV19,16,CASHPGWWRNSAEAFF
TRBJ2-3,TRBV20-1,12,CSARGQRDTQYF
TRBJ2-1,TRBV18,15,CASSPEGGSSYEQFF
TRBJ2-3,TRBV20-1,13,CSARGGWADTQYF
TRBJ2-1,TRBV6-5,13,CASSYSIRNEQFF
TRBJ1-1,TRBV5-1,15,CASSARDGGNTEAFF
TRBJ2-7,TRBV7-9,15,CASSSGTSGRREQYF
TRBJ1-5,TRBV19,14,CASSIVRVGQPQHF
TRBJ2-4,TRBV19,14,CASSIGPGTDIQYF
TRBJ2-7,TRBV4-3,15,CASSHTPGQGSKQYF
TRBJ2-5,TRBV7-2,16,CASSLSGGGLPGTQYF
TRBJ2-7,TRBV28,14,CASSLGLLSYEQYF
TRBJ2-2,TRBV5-4,14,CASSLAFDTGELFF
TRBJ2-7,TRBV7-2,16,CASSPRGDLSSYEQYF
TRBJ1-4,TRBV2,13,CASRGGEKEKLFF
TRBJ2-3,TRBV12-3/TRBV12-4,15,CASSLVSGGSDTQYF
TRBJ2-3,TRBV5-1,16,CASSFPTSGGTDTQYF
TRBJ2-7,TRBV7-2,13,CASKNGLRGEQYF
TRBJ2-3,TRBV24-1,17,CATSDTVKAGAGDTQYF
TRBJ2-1,TRBV20-1,16,CSARAIGASYHNEQFF
TRBJ1-1,TRBV19,12,CASKGTLAEAFF
TRBJ2-4,TRBV6-1,15,CASRPPGGPKNIQYF
TRBJ2-7,TRBV7-8,15,CASSSLLGGPYEQYF
TRBJ2-6,TRBV5-6,17,CASSTGGRVHLTGVLTF
TRBJ2-7,TRBV20-1,12,CSARAPTYEQYF
TRBJ1-2,TRBV10-3,14,CAIGSGTSNYGYTF
TRBJ1-5,TRBV6-2/TRBV6-3,14,CASSSVSGDQPQHF
TRBJ2-1,TRBV12-3/TRBV12-4,14,CASSFRRLYNEQFF
TRBJ1-2,TRBV20-1,13,CSAETGEAYGYTF
TRBJ2-3,TRBV9,15,CASSTGGTSTDTQYF
TRBJ1-1,TRBV18,13,CASSVDPYTEAFF
TRBJ2-7,TRBV29-1,13,CSVAGTSGRRQYF
TRBJ2-5,TRBV7-2,14,CASSLPGPPKTQYF
TRBJ2-5,TRBV15,12,CATSTGPETQYF